These T cell receptor beta chains were read from a single sample in a study of cytomegalovirus exposure and HLA in healthy donors. Produced via immunoSEQ multiplex PCR; TCRdb's table is partial and in-frame only. The data contain 150,000 to 200,000 clones, roughly 79% of them singletons. Sequencing input: PBMCs. These receptors were taken from a woman aged 18-35 years in good health and CMV-seropositive. Both conserved end residues are part of each CDR3. The order of the fields is D gene, J gene, V gene, CDR3 length, clone size, CDR3 DNA, CDR3 protein. The D gene is left open where the match is weak. Clone size is not always given. Where it is, it says once, few, many or a class for expanded clones.

d_gene: -
j_gene: TRBJ1-3
v_gene: TRBV7-6
len: 14
abundance: -
CDR3nt: TGTGCCAGCAGCTTATCCGGGGCTGGAAACACCATATATTTT
CDR3aa: CASSLSGAGNTIYF

d_gene: -
j_gene: TRBJ2-7
v_gene: TRBV19
len: 9
abundance: -
CDR3nt: TGTGCCACCCTCTACGAGCAGTACTTC
CDR3aa: CATLYEQYF

d_gene: TRBD2
j_gene: TRBJ2-4
v_gene: TRBV9
len: 13
abundance: -
CDR3nt: TGTGCCAGCAGCCCGGGGGGGGAAAACATTCAGTACTTC
CDR3aa: CASSPGGENIQYF

d_gene: -
j_gene: TRBJ1-2
v_gene: TRBV13
len: 12
abundance: few
CDR3nt: TGTGCCAGCAGCTTAGCAGTACCGGGCTACACCTTC
CDR3aa: CASSLAVPGYTF

d_gene: -
j_gene: TRBJ2-2
v_gene: TRBV19
len: 14
abundance: -
CDR3nt: TGTGCCAGTAGTATGCCGGGTTTTACCGGGGAGCTGTTTTTT
CDR3aa: CASSMPGFTGELFF

d_gene: TRBD1
j_gene: TRBJ2-2
v_gene: TRBV7-6
len: 14
abundance: -
CDR3nt: TGTGCCAGCCGGGACAGGACGAACACCGGGGAGCTGTTTTTT
CDR3aa: CASRDRTNTGELFF

d_gene: -
j_gene: TRBJ1-4
v_gene: TRBV5-1
len: 14
abundance: -
CDR3nt: TGCGCCAGCAGCTGGACGGGGAACAATGAAAAACTGTTTTTT
CDR3aa: CASSWTGNNEKLFF

d_gene: TRBD1
j_gene: TRBJ1-1
v_gene: TRBV19
len: 14
abundance: -
CDR3nt: TGTGCCACAGGGGACAGGGCGAGGAGGACTGAAGCTTTCTTT
CDR3aa: CATGDRARRTEAFF

d_gene: TRBD1
j_gene: TRBJ1-1
v_gene: TRBV7-2
len: 15
abundance: once
CDR3nt: TGTGCCAGCAGCTCCTACAGGGGAAGGAACACTGAAGCTTTCTTT
CDR3aa: CASSSYRGRNTEAFF

d_gene: TRBD1
j_gene: TRBJ1-1
v_gene: TRBV4-2
len: 16
abundance: -
CDR3nt: TGTGCCAGCAGCCCCGGACAGGGCCCTATGAACACTGAAGCTTTCTTT
CDR3aa: CASSPGQGPMNTEAFF

d_gene: -
j_gene: TRBJ1-6
v_gene: TRBV28
len: 16
abundance: -
CDR3nt: TGTGCCAGCCTCAGTTTAGGTCTGGGAGAGGGTTCACCCCTCCACTTT
CDR3aa: CASLSLGLGEGSPLHF

d_gene: -
j_gene: TRBJ2-7
v_gene: TRBV7-2
len: 12
abundance: -
CDR3nt: TGTGCCAGCAGCTTAGATGACAGGCCGAAATACTTC
CDR3aa: CASSLDDRPKYF

d_gene: TRBD1
j_gene: TRBJ1-6
v_gene: TRBV7-2
len: 15
abundance: -
CDR3nt: TGTGCCAGCAGCCTGCGGACAGGAGGAAATTCACCCCTCCACTTT
CDR3aa: CASSLRTGGNSPLHF

d_gene: TRBD2
j_gene: TRBJ2-7
v_gene: TRBV6-1
len: 14
abundance: -
CDR3nt: TGTGCCAGCAGTGTCACTAGCGCGGGCTACGAGCAGTACTTC
CDR3aa: CASSVTSAGYEQYF

d_gene: TRBD1
j_gene: TRBJ1-2
v_gene: TRBV5-1
len: 14
abundance: -
CDR3nt: TGCGCCAGCAGCACCAACAGGGGCGGCTATGGCTACACCTTC
CDR3aa: CASSTNRGGYGYTF

d_gene: -
j_gene: TRBJ2-3
v_gene: TRBV20-1
len: 10
abundance: -
CDR3nt: TGCAGTGCTCATTTTGATACGCAGTATTTT
CDR3aa: CSAHFDTQYF

d_gene: -
j_gene: TRBJ2-2
v_gene: TRBV7-8
len: 15
abundance: -
CDR3nt: TGTGCCACCGGACAGTCGATATGGTACACCGGGGAGCTGTTTTTT
CDR3aa: CATGQSIWYTGELFF

d_gene: TRBD1
j_gene: TRBJ2-7
v_gene: TRBV7-9
len: 15
abundance: -
CDR3nt: TGTGCCAGCAGCGGAAGCAGAACAGGGGTGTACGAGCAGTACTTC
CDR3aa: CASSGSRTGVYEQYF

d_gene: TRBD2
j_gene: TRBJ2-6
v_gene: TRBV7-9
len: 19
abundance: -
CDR3nt: TGTGCCAGCAGCCAACGACCGACTAGCCGGAGTACTGGGGCCAACGTCCTGACTTTC
CDR3aa: CASSQRPTSRSTGANVLTF

d_gene: -
j_gene: TRBJ1-1
v_gene: TRBV7-8
len: 16
abundance: -
CDR3nt: TGTGCCAGCAGCTTAGCCGGGGGGGAGGCAGACACTGAAGCTTTCTTT
CDR3aa: CASSLAGGEADTEAFF

d_gene: -
j_gene: TRBJ2-7
v_gene: TRBV6-1
len: 14
abundance: -
CDR3nt: TGTGCCAGCCCGCGATCAGGGGCCCCCTACGAGCAGTACTTC
CDR3aa: CASPRSGAPYEQYF

d_gene: -
j_gene: TRBJ1-5
v_gene: TRBV6-5
len: 15
abundance: -
CDR3nt: TGTGCCAGCAGCTCAGGTGAATATAGCAATCAGCCCCAGCATTTT
CDR3aa: CASSSGEYSNQPQHF

d_gene: -
j_gene: TRBJ2-2
v_gene: TRBV9
len: 12
abundance: -
CDR3nt: TGTGCCAGCAGCCCCCATGCCGGGGAGCTGTTTTTT
CDR3aa: CASSPHAGELFF

d_gene: -
j_gene: TRBJ1-3
v_gene: TRBV7-8
len: 16
abundance: few
CDR3nt: TGTGCCAGCAGCTTAGGCACGGGTCTGACTGGAAACACCATATATTTT
CDR3aa: CASSLGTGLTGNTIYF

d_gene: -
j_gene: TRBJ2-3
v_gene: TRBV5-1
len: 15
abundance: once
CDR3nt: TGCGCCAGCAGCTTGGAGTTCAGGAGCACAGATACGCAGTATTTT
CDR3aa: CASSLEFRSTDTQYF

d_gene: -
j_gene: TRBJ1-1
v_gene: TRBV19
len: 14
abundance: -
CDR3nt: TGTGCCAGTAGTATATTGACAGGGAACACTGAAGCTTTCTTT
CDR3aa: CASSILTGNTEAFF

d_gene: TRBD1
j_gene: TRBJ1-1
v_gene: TRBV6-1
len: 15
abundance: -
CDR3nt: TGTGCCAGCAGTGGGAGCGGACAGGTCGGGACTGAAGCTTTCTTT
CDR3aa: CASSGSGQVGTEAFF

d_gene: TRBD2
j_gene: TRBJ2-1
v_gene: TRBV5-4
len: 16
abundance: -
CDR3nt: TGTGCCAGCAGCACCAAGCGGGGGAGCTCCTACAATGAGCAGTTCTTC
CDR3aa: CASSTKRGSSYNEQFF

d_gene: -
j_gene: TRBJ2-2
v_gene: TRBV5-1
len: 15
abundance: once
CDR3nt: TGCGCCAGCAGCTTGGTTCAGTCGAACACCGGGGAGCTGTTTTTT
CDR3aa: CASSLVQSNTGELFF